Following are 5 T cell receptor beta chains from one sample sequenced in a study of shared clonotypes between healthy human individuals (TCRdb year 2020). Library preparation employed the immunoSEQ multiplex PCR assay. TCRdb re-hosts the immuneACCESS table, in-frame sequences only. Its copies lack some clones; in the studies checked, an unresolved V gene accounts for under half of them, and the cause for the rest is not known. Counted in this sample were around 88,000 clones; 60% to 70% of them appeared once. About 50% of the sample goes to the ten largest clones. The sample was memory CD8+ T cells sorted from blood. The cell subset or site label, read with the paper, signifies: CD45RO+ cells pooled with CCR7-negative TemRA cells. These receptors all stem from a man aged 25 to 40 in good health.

The CDR3 nucleotides read TGTGCCAGCAGCAAAGTAGCCCAACCTGGAAACACCATATATTTT. It specifies CASSKVAQPGNTIYF. The chain carries TRBV21-1 and TRBJ1-3. TRBV21-1 is a pseudogene locus. The CDR3 is made up of 15 amino acids.

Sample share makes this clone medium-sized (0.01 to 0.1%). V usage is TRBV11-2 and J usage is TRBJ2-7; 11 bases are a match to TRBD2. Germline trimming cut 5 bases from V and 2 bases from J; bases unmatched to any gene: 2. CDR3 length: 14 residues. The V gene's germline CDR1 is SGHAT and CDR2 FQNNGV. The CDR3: CASSPSGRTYEQYF. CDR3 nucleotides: TGTGCCAGCAGCCCTAGCGGGAGGACCTACGAGCAGTACTTC.

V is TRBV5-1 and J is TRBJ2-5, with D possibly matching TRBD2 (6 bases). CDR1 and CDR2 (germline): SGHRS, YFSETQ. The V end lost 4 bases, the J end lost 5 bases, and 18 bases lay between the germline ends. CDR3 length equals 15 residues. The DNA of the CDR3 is TGCGCCAGCAGCGTCCGACTAGAACGGCGGGAGACCCAGTACTTC. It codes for CASSVRLERRETQYF.

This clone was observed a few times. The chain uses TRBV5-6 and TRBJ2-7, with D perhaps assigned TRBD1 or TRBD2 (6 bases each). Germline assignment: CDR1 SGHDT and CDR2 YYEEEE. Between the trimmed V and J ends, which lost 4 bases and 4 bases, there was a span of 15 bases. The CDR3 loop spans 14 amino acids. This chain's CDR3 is CASSLGGNPYEQYF. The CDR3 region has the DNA TGTGCCAGCAGCCTAGGGGGGAATCCTTACGAGCAGTACTTC.

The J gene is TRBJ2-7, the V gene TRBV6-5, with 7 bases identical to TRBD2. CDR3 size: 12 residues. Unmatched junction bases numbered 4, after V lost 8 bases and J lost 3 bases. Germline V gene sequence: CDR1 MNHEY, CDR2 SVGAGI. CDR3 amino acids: CASRDYGYEQYF. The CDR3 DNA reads TGTGCCAGCCGGGACTATGGCTACGAGCAGTACTTC.